Presented here are 13 T cell receptor beta chains from one specimen sequenced in a study of blood T cells in healthy people across ages. A sample-barcoded 5' primer and a J-beta primer mix were used in a second PCR of about 6 to 11 cycles. TCRdb reprocessed the 5' RACE reads with MiXCR, giving one entry per CDR3 protein. The sample records hundreds of thousands of distinct CDR3 sequences, approximately 59% being singletons. Sequencing was done on a sample of blood. The receptors were sampled from a man aged 55 to 70 in good health.

The V gene is TRBV10-1, the J gene TRBJ2-1, with TRBD1 identical over 11 bases. Trimming at V came to 7 bases and at J to 4 bases, leaving 9 bases not matched to a gene. In germline, CDR1 is WNHNN, CDR2 SYGVQD (reference sequence). The CDR3 is made up of 16 amino acids. Here the CDR3 reads CASTPRTGGFYNEQFF. The DNA for the CDR3 is TGCGCCAGCACTCCAAGGACAGGGGGCTTTTACAATGAGCAGTTCTTC.

This clonotype was recorded a few times. The CDR3, as DNA: TGCAGCGTTGAAGTAGGAGGGGATGAGCAGTACTTC. This gives the protein CSVEVGGDEQYF. The J gene is TRBJ2-1, the V gene TRBV29-1, with a tentative D call TRBD2 (6 bases). The DNA matches TRBJ2-7 better at its end, which makes the J call doubtful. This CDR3 spans 12 amino acids. The V gene's germline CDR1 is SQVTM and CDR2 ANQGSEA.

The chain employs TRBV29-1 and TRBJ1-5; 7 bases map to TRBD1. Germline CDR1 reads SQVTM; CDR2 reads ANQGSEA. V was pared by 4 bases and J by 4 bases, with 7 bases of the junction left unmatched. CDR3 length: 14 residues. The CDR3 reads CSVVEGAGNQPQHF. In DNA form, the CDR3 reads TGCAGCGTTGTAGAGGGGGCTGGGAATCAGCCCCAGCATTTT.

The sample holds one count of this clonotype. V gene TRBV29-1 combines with J gene TRBJ2-3; 7 positions match TRBD2. Germline CDR1 is SQVTM and CDR2 is ANQGSEA. The CDR3 is 14 amino acids. J lost 2 bases, V lost 6 bases, and 8 bases had no gene match. This chain's CDR3 is CSVSGGSYTDTQYF. CDR3 DNA: TGCAGCGTCTCGGGGGGTAGCTACACAGATACGCAGTATTTT.

Concerning this clonotype itself: A junction boundary mismatches the germline segment, possibly from a read error. The rearrangement joins TRBV12-3 or TRBV12-4 to TRBJ2-1; 12 bases map to TRBD2. The CDR3 has 15 residues. This CDR3 is CASSLGLAGGNGQFF. CDR3 nucleotides: TGTGCCAGCAGTTTAGGGCTAGCGGGGGGGAATGGGCAGTTCTTC.

V is TRBV7-2 and J is TRBJ1-2, with 7 nucleotides matching TRBD1. The J segment lost 7 bases and the V segment lost 5 bases, leaving 7 bases of the junction unmatched. This CDR3 has 13 residues. Germline CDR1 is SGHTA and CDR2 is FQGNSA. CDR3 DNA sequence: TGTGCCAGCAGCAGCCTGACAGGGATTGGCTACACCTTC. It encodes CASSSLTGIGYTF.

Worth noting for this clonotype: The CDR3 carries no conserved terminal phenylalanine or tryptophan, so it likely arises from a read error. The CDR3 loop reads CASSVGGTGDTQYS. For the CDR3, the DNA is TGTGCCAGCAGTGTTGGAGGGACCGGAGATACGCAGTATTCT. The rearrangement links TRBV12-3 or TRBV12-4 to TRBJ2-3; maybe TRBD2 (6 bases). The ends were cut back, 5 bases at V and 5 bases at J, with 14 bases in the middle. This CDR3 has 14 amino acids.

In this sample, this clonotype turned up a few times. A much more abundant neighbour one base away suggests this may be a read error. The chain combines TRBV12-3 or TRBV12-4 with TRBJ2-5; the D call may be TRBD1 or TRBD2 (5 bases each). V lost 6 bases and J 11 bases, leaving 28 bases between the germline ends. The CDR3 length is 16 residues. CDR3 region: CASSPGTQEGLDEQYF. CDR3 sequence (DNA): TGTGCCAGCAGCCCCGGGACCCAAGAAGGGCTGGATGAGCAGTACTTC.

J is TRBJ1-2 and V is TRBV4-2; 7 positions agree with TRBD1. The CDR3 is 15 residues long. The junction had 6 bases not matched to a gene; V was cut back by 0 bases and J by 5 bases. CDR1 is LGHNA and CDR2 is YNFKEQ in the germline V gene. CDR3 protein: CASSQERRGPYGYTF. As DNA, the CDR3 is TGTGCCAGCAGCCAAGAGCGGAGGGGGCCGTATGGCTACACCTTC.

The chain couples TRBV20-1 to TRBJ2-3; the match to TRBD2 covers 8 bases. There are 14 residues in the CDR3. The germline CDR1 and CDR2 sequences are DFQATT and SNEGSKA (reference sequence). The V segment lost 3 bases and the J segment 2 bases; nucleotides outside the gene matches: 4. In DNA, the CDR3 is TGCAGTGCTAGTACTAGCGGATACACAGATACGCAGTATTTT. It specifies CSASTSGYTDTQYF.

This clonotype turned up a few times. J is TRBJ2-7 and V is TRBV9; weak D call: TRBD1 (6 bases). Germline V gene sequence: CDR1 SGDLS, CDR2 YYNGEE. This CDR3 spans 14 amino acids. Trimming removed 3 bases from V and 2 bases from J, with 12 bases in between. The CDR3 is CASSAGTSTYEQYF. CDR3 DNA sequence: TGTGCCAGCAGCGCCGGGACATCAACCTACGAGCAGTACTTC.

This clonotype has a single count. CDR3 in DNA: TGCAGCGTTGAAGAAATACTAGCGGGCTACAATGAGCAGTTCTTC. The encoded protein is CSVEEILAGYNEQFF. The chain carries TRBV29-1 and TRBJ2-1; TRBD2 matches at 9 bases. Germline loops: CDR1 SQVTM, CDR2 ANQGSEA. The CDR3 runs 15 residues. V was pared by 0 bases and J by 3 bases, with 3 bases of the junction left unmatched.

This chain uses TRBV20-1 with TRBJ2-1; D gene ambiguous. This CDR3 region has 11 residues. The germline V gene has CDR1 DFQATT and CDR2 SNEGSKA (reference sequence). V was shortened by 1 base and J by 10 bases, with 8 bases between the two germline ends. In nucleotides, the CDR3 is TGCAGTGCTAGAGCGGTGGAAGAGCAGTTCTTC. Its protein product is CSARAVEEQFF.